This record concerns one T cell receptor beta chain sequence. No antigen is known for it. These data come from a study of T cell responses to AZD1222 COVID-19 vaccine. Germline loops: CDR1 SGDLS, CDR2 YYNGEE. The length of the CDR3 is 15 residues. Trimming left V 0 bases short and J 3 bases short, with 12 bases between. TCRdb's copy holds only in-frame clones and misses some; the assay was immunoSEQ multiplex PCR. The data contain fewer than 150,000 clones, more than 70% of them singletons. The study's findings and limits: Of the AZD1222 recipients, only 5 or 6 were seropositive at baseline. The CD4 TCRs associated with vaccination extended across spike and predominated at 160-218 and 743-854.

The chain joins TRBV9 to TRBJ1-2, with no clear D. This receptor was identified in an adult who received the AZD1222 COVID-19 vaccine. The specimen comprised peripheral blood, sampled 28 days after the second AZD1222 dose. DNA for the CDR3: TGTGCCAGCAGCGTAGCTCCGGAACCCGACTATGGCTACACCTTC. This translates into CASSVAPEPDYGYTF.